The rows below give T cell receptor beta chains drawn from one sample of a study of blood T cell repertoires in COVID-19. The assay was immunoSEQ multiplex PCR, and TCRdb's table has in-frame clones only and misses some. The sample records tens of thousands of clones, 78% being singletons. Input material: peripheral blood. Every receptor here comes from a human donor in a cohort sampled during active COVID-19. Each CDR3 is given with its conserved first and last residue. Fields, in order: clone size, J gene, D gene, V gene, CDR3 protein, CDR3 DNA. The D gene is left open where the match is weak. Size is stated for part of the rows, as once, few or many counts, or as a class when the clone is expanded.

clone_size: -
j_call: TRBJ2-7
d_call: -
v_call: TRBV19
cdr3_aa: CASSYPTGVGLDEQYF
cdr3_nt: TGTGCCAGTAGTTACCCCACGGGAGTAGGTCTCGACGAGCAGTACTTC

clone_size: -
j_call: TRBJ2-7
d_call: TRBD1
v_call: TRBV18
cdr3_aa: CASSPGTEYEQYF
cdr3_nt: TGTGCCAGCTCACCAGGGACAGAGTACGAGCAGTACTTC

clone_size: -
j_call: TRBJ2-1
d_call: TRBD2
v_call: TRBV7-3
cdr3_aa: CASSSSGGGYNEQFF
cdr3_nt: TGTGCCAGCAGCTCAAGCGGGGGCGGGTACAATGAGCAGTTCTTC

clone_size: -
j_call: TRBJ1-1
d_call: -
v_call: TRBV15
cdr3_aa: CATSSNMNTEAFF
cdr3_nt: TGTGCCACCAGCAGTAATATGAACACTGAAGCTTTCTTT

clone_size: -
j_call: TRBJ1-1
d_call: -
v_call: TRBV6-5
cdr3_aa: CASSRTKNTEAFF
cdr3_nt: TGTGCCAGCAGCCGGACAAAGAACACTGAAGCTTTCTTT

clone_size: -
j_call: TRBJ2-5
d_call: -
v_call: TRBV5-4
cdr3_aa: CASSLRDTQETQYF
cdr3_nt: TGTGCCAGCAGCTTGAGGGACACACAAGAGACCCAGTACTTC

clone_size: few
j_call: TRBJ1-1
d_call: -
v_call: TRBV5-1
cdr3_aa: CASTVGRGNTEAFF
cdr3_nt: TGCGCCAGCACAGTGGGCAGGGGGAACACTGAAGCTTTCTTT

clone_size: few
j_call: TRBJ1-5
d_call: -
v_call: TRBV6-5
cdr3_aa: CASSLQSSNQPQHF
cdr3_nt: TGTGCCAGCAGTCTTCAGTCTTCCAATCAGCCCCAGCATTTT

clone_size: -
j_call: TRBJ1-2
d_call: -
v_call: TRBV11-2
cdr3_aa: CASSSTIYGYTF
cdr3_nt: TGTGCCAGCAGCTCGACAATCTATGGCTACACCTTC

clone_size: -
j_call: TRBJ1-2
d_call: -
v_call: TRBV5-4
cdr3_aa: CASSLIKRQARGGYTF
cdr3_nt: TGTGCCAGCAGCCTAATCAAACGCCAGGCTAGGGGAGGCTACACCTTC

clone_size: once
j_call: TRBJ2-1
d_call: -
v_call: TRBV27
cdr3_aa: CASSLSGGGKQFF
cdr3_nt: TGTGCCAGCAGTTTATCGGGGGGGGGCAAGCAGTTCTTC

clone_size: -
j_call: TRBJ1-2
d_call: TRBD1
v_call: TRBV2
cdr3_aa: CASRGQINYGYTF
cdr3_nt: TGTGCCAGCAGGGGACAGATTAACTATGGCTACACCTTC

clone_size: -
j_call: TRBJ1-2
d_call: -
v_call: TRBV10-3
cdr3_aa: CAIAGQGSTYGYTF
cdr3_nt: TGTGCCATCGCGGGGCAGGGAAGCACATATGGCTACACCTTC

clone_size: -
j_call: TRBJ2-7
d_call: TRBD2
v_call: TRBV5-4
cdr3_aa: CASRSGTSDEQYF
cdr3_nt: TGTGCCAGCAGGTCCGGGACTAGCGACGAGCAGTACTTC

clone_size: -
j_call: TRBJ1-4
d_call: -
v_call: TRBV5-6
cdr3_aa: CASSLAEAVNEKLFF
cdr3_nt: TGTGCCAGCAGCTTGGCCGAGGCAGTTAATGAAAAACTGTTTTTT

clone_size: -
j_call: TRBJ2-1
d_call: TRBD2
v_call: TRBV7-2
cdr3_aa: CASSPLRTSGEQFF
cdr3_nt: TGTGCCAGCAGCCCATTACGGACTAGTGGTGAGCAGTTCTTC

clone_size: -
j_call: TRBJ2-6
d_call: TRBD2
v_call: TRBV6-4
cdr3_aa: CASSLGTSGSPGANVLTF
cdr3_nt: TGTGCCAGCAGTCTCGGGACTAGCGGGAGCCCCGGGGCCAACGTCCTGACTTTC

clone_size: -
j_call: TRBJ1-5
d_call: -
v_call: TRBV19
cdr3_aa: CASSIVSPGTRRNQPQHF
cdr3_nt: TGTGCCAGTAGTATAGTTTCCCCAGGGACTCGTCGCAATCAGCCCCAGCATTTT

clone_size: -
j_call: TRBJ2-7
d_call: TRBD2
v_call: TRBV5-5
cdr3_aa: CASSLVSGTYEQYF
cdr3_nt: TGTGCCAGCAGCTTGGTGAGCGGGACCTACGAGCAGTACTTC

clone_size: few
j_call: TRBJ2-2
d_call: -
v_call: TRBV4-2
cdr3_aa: CASSPAASTGELFF
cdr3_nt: TGTGCCAGCAGCCCGGCGGCGTCCACCGGGGAGCTGTTTTTT

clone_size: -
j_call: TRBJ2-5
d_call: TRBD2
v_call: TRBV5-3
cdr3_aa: CARSYGGLAADFETQYF
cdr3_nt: TGTGCCAGAAGCTACGGAGGACTAGCGGCGGACTTTGAGACCCAGTACTTC

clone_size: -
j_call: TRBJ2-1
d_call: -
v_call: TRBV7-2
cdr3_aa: CASSFRDIHNEQFF
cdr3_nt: TGTGCCAGCAGCTTCCGGGACATACACAATGAGCAGTTCTTC

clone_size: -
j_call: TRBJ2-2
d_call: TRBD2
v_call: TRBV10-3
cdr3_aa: CAISDPSGQNTGELFF
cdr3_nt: TGTGCCATCAGTGACCCTAGCGGGCAGAACACCGGGGAGCTGTTTTTT

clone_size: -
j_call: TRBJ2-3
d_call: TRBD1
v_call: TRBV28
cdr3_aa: CASSIGTGDTDTQYF
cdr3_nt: TGTGCCAGCAGTATCGGGACAGGGGATACAGATACGCAGTATTTT

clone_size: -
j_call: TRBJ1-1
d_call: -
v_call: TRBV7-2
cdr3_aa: CASSKGRQNTEAFF
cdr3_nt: TGTGCCAGCAGCAAGGGGCGGCAGAACACTGAAGCTTTCTTT

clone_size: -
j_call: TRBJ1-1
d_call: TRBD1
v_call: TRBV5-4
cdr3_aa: CASSFPGTVPFF
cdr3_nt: TGTGCCAGCAGCTTCCCCGGGACAGTGCCTTTCTTT

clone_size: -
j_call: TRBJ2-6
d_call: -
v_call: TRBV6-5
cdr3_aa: CASTGGAGANVLTF
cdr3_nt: TGTGCCAGCACCGGGGGTGCTGGGGCCAACGTCCTGACTTTC

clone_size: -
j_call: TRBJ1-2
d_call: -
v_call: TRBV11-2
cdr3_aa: CASSLVPRGGNYGYTF
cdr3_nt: TGTGCCAGCAGCTTAGTCCCCCGTGGAGGGAACTATGGCTACACCTTC

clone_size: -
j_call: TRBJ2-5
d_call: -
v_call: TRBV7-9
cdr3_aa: CASSPQETQYF
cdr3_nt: TGTGCCAGCAGTCCACAAGAGACCCAGTACTTC